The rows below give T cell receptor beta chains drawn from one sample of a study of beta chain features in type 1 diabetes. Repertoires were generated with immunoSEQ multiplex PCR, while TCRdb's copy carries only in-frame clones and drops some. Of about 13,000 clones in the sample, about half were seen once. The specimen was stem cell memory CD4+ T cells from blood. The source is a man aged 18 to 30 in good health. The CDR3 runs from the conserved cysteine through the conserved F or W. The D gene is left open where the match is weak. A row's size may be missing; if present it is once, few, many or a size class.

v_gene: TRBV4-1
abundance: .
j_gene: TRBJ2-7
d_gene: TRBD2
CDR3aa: CASSQPGRGDYEQYF
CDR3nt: TGCGCCAGCAGCCAACCCGGGAGGGGGGACTACGAGCAGTACTTC

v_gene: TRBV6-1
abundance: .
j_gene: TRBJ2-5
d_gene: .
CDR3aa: CASSETDWGVETQYF
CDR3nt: TGTGCCAGCAGTGAAACGGATTGGGGGGTGGAGACCCAGTACTTC

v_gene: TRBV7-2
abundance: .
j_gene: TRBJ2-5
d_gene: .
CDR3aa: CASSSQGQETQYF
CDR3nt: TGTGCCAGCAGCTCTCAGGGACAAGAGACCCAGTACTTC

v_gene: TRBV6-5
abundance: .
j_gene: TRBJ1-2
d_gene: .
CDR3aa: CASSYSRGTGNYGYTF
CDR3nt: TGTGCCAGCAGTTACTCCCGCGGCACAGGAAACTATGGCTACACCTTC

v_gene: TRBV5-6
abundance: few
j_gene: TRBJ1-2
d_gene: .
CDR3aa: CASSSTDRGYGYTF
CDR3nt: TGTGCCAGCAGCTCGACAGATCGAGGCTATGGCTACACCTTC

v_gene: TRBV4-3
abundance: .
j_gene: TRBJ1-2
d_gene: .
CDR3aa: CASSQDSAGNYGYTF
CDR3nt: TGCGCCAGCAGCCAAGATTCGGCAGGGAACTATGGCTACACCTTC

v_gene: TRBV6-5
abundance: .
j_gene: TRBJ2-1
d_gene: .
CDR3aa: CASSYASSALGDEQFF
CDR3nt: TGTGCCAGCAGTTACGCGTCTAGCGCCCTAGGGGATGAGCAGTTCTTC

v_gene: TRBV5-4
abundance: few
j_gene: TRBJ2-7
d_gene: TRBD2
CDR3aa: CASSLERGVPEQYF
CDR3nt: TGTGCCAGCAGCTTAGAGCGGGGGGTGCCCGAGCAGTACTTC

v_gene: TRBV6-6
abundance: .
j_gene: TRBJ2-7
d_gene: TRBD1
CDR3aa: CASSRDRSYEQYF
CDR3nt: TGTGCCAGCAGTCGGGACAGGAGCTACGAGCAGTACTTC

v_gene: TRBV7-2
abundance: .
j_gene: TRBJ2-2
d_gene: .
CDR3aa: CASSLGLFMGPGELFF
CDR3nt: TGTGCCAGCAGCTTGGGACTCTTCATGGGTCCCGGGGAGCTGTTTTTT

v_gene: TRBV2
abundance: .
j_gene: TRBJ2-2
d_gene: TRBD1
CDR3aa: CASSRTGADTGELFF
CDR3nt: TGTGCCAGCAGCCGGACAGGGGCGGACACCGGGGAGCTGTTTTTT

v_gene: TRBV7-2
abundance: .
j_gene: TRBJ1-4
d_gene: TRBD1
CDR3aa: CASSQHRGTNEKLFF
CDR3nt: TGTGCCAGCAGCCAGCACAGGGGAACTAATGAAAAACTGTTTTTT

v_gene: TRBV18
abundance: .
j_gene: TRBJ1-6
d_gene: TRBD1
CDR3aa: CASSRDRNNSPLHF
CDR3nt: TGTGCCAGCTCACGGGACAGAAATAATTCACCCCTCCACTTT

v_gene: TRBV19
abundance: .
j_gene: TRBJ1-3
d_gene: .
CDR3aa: CASSWPRAGNTIYF
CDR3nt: TGTGCCAGTAGTTGGCCCAGGGCTGGAAACACCATATATTTT

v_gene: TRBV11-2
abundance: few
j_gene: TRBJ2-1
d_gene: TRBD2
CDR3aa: CASSEAAGGHNEQFF
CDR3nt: TGTGCCAGCAGCGAAGCGGCGGGGGGGCACAATGAGCAGTTCTTC

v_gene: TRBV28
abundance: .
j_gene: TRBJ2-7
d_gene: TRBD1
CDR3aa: CASSLGDRAHEQYF
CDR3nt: TGTGCCAGCAGTTTAGGGGACAGGGCCCACGAGCAGTACTTC

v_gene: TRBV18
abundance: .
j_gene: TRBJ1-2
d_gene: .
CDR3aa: CASSPSAVVNGYTF
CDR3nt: TGTGCCAGCTCACCCTCCGCGGTTGTCAATGGCTACACCTTC

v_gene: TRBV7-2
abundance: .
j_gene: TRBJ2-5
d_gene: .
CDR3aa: CASSFPPRETQYF
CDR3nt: TGTGCCAGCAGCTTCCCACCCCGGGAGACCCAGTACTTC

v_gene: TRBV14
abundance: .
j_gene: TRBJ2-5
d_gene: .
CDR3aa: CASSVIQAGRETQYF
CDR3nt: TGTGCCAGCAGCGTTATCCAAGCAGGGAGGGAGACCCAGTACTTC

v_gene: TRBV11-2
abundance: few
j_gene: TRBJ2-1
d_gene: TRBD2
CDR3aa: CASSLTTSGGVFVQFF
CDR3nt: TGTGCCAGCAGCCTTACGACTAGCGGGGGGGTCTTTGTGCAGTTCTTC

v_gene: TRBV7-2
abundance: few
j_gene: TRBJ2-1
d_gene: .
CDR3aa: CASSFWGPDNEQFF
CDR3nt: TGTGCCAGCAGCTTTTGGGGGCCAGACAATGAGCAGTTCTTC

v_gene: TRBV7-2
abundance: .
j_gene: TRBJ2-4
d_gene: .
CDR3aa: CASSLAGFNIQYF
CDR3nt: TGTGCCAGCAGCTTAGCCGGGTTTAACATTCAGTACTTC

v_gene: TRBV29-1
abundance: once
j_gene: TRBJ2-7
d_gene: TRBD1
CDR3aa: CSVVLLKDRGHEQYF
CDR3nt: TGCAGCGTTGTATTATTAAAAGACAGGGGGCACGAGCAGTACTTC

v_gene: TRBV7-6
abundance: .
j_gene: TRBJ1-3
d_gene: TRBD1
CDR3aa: CASSLDNGLGGPGNTIYF
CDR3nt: TGTGCCAGCAGCTTAGATAATGGTTTAGGGGGCCCTGGAAACACCATATATTTT

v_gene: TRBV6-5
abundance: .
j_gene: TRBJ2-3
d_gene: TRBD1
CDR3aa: CASRRDRGQDTQYF
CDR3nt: TGTGCCAGCAGACGGGACAGGGGGCAGGATACGCAGTATTTT

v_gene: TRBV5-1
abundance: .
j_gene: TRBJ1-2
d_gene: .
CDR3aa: CASSLGAYGYTF
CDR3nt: TGCGCCAGCAGCTTGGGGGCTTATGGCTACACCTTC

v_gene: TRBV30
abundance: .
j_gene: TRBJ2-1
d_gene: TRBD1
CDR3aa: CAWSAGTGYNEQFF
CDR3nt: TGTGCCTGGAGTGCCGGGACAGGATACAATGAGCAGTTCTTC

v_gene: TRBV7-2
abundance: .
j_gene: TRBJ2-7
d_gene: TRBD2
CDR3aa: CASSLAAGGVSYEQYF
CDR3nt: TGTGCCAGCAGCTTAGCCGCGGGGGGGGTCTCCTACGAGCAGTACTTC

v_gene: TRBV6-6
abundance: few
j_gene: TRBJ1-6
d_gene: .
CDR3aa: CASSDTGTDNSPLHF
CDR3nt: TGTGCCAGCAGTGATACAGGGACGGATAATTCACCCCTCCACTTT

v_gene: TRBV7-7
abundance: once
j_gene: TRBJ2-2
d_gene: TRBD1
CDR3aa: CASSPGMTGRMTGELFF
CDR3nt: TGTGCCAGCAGCCCTGGAATGACAGGGCGAATGACCGGGGAGCTGTTTTTT

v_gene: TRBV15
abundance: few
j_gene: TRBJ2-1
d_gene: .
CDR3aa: CATSREAGAVYNEQFF
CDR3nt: TGTGCCACCAGCAGGGAGGCAGGGGCGGTCTACAATGAGCAGTTCTTC

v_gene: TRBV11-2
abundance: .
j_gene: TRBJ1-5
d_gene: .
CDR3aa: CASSLGTGAREAQHF
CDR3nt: TGTGCCAGCAGCTTGGGGACGGGAGCACGAGAGGCCCAGCATTTT

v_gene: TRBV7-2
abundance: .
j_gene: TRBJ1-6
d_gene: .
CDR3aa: CASSLWAPQRAYNSPLHF
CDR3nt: TGTGCCAGCAGCTTATGGGCCCCACAGCGGGCCTATAATTCACCCCTCCACTTT

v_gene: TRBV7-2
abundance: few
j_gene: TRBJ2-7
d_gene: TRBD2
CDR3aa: CASSQTSGWYEQYF
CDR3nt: TGTGCCAGCAGCCAGACTAGCGGGTGGTACGAGCAGTACTTC

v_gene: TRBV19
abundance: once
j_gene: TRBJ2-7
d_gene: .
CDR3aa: CASSTQISYEQYF
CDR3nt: TGTGCCAGTAGTACCCAGATCTCCTACGAGCAGTACTTC

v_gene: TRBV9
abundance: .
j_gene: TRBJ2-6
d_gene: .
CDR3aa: CASSVGSLSGANVLTF
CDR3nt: TGTGCCAGCAGCGTAGGTTCTCTCTCTGGGGCCAACGTCCTGACTTTC

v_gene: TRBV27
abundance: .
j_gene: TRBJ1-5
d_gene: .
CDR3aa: CASGRVNSNQPQHF
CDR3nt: TGTGCCAGCGGCCGGGTCAATAGCAATCAGCCCCAGCATTTT

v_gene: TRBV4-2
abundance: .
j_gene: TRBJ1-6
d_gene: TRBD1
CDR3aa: CASSQDLRTGGSSYNSPLHF
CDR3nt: TGTGCCAGCAGCCAAGATCTCAGGACAGGGGGGAGCTCCTATAATTCACCCCTCCACTTT

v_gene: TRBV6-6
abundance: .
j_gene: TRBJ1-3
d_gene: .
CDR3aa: CASRAPPGAAGNTIYF
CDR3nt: TGTGCCAGCAGAGCACCCCCGGGTGCGGCTGGAAACACCATATATTTT

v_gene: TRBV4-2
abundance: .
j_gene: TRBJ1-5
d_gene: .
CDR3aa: CASSQDGQVYQPQHF
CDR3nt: TGTGCCAGCAGCCAAGATGGGCAGGTATATCAGCCCCAGCATTTT

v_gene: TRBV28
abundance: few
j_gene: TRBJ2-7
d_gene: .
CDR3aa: CASRPRSPPSYEQYF
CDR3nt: TGTGCCAGCAGACCCCGAAGCCCCCCATCCTACGAGCAGTACTTC

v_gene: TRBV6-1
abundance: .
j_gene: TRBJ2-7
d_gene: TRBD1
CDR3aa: CASSRLTGLVDEQYF
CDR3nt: TGTGCCAGCAGCCGCCTGACAGGGCTTGTAGACGAGCAGTACTTC